Listed here are 13 T cell receptor beta chains from one sample, sequenced in a study of blood T cell repertoires in COVID-19. Libraries were prepared by immunoSEQ multiplex PCR; TCRdb keeps only in-frame clonotypes and omits some of them. The table records almost 250,000 clones, 75% to 90% of them present only once. The sequencing sample was made of PBMCs or T cells enriched from blood (not recorded which). Receptors were obtained from a woman aged 25 to 39 who had recovered from COVID-19.

Comments on this clone: Other DNA sequences in this specimen translate into the identical CDR3. The CDR3 protein is CANRQGAGTEAFF. DNA for the CDR3: TGTGCCAATCGACAGGGGGCAGGCACTGAAGCTTTCTTT. This chain uses TRBV12-3 or TRBV12-4 with TRBJ1-1, with 10 bases identical to TRBD1. V shed 10 bases, J shed 4 bases, and the junction held 6 bases outside the gene matches. The CDR3 is made up of 13 amino acids.

The chain is built from TRBV10-3 and TRBJ2-2, with 12 bases that match TRBD2. CDR1 ENHRY and CDR2 SYGVKD come from the germline V gene. V gave up 2 bases and J gave up 6 bases; unmatched junction bases: 7. The CDR3 is 17 residues long. CDR3 in amino acids: CAISETTSGRQAGELFF. CDR3 nucleotide sequence: TGTGCCATCAGTGAGACTACTAGCGGGAGGCAGGCCGGGGAGCTGTTTTTT.

The chain's CDR3 is CASSQASGTQETQYF. The CDR3 DNA follows: TGTGCCAGCAGCCAAGCCAGCGGGACCCAAGAGACCCAGTACTTC. The chain recombines TRBV4-2 with TRBJ2-5; TRBD2 agrees at 7 bases. The CDR3 is 15 residues long. Germline CDR1 is LGHNA and CDR2 is YNFKEQ. Trimming removed 1 base from V and 1 base from J; junction bases left unmatched: 3.

This CDR3 is CASSLGGTSGLSYEQYF. The CDR3 DNA sequence: TGTGCCAGCAGCTTGGGCGGGACTAGCGGGCTCTCCTACGAGCAGTACTTC. The chain recombines TRBV5-4 with TRBJ2-7; 12 nucleotides line up with TRBD2. Germline CDR1 reads SGHNT; CDR2 reads YYREEE (reference sequence). The CDR3 contains 17 residues. J gave up 0 bases and V 0 bases, and 4 bases lay outside the gene matches. Full variable domain (rest looked up from reference TRBV5-4 and TRBJ2-7): ETGVTQSPTHLIKTRGQQVTLRCSSQSGHNTVSWYQQALGQGPQFIFQYYREEENGRGNFPPRFSGLQFPNYSSELNVNALELDDSALYLCASSLGGTSGLSYEQYFGPGTRLTVT.

The chain links TRBV28 to TRBJ2-5, with a tentative D call TRBD2 (7 bases). V dropped 4 bases and J dropped 1 base, with 13 bases sitting between them. The CDR3 length is 15 residues. Germline values: CDR1 MDHEN, CDR2 SYDVKM. CDR3 DNA sequence: TGTGCCAGCAGTTCCAGGGGAGGGGGCCAAGAGACCCAGTACTTC. This codes for CASSSRGGGQETQYF.

With respect to this clone: This sample includes further DNA sequences coding for the same CDR3. The J gene is TRBJ1-2, the V gene TRBV10-3, with D unresolved. The germline V gene encodes CDR1 ENHRY and CDR2 SYGVKD. The CDR3 consists of 12 residues. Trimming pared 3 bases from V and 1 base from J, leaving 3 bases between. CDR3 sequence reads: CAISDSNYGYTF. The CDR3 coding sequence is TGTGCCATCAGTGATAGTAACTATGGCTACACCTTC.

This clone has a single count. The chain carries TRBV7-8 and TRBJ1-5; the match to TRBD1 covers 7 bases. After removal of 4 bases from V and 3 bases from J, the junction contained 6 bases not matched to a gene. The germline CDR1 and CDR2 sequences are SGHVS and FQNEAQ. This CDR3 is 15 amino acids long. The CDR3 protein is CASSSTGNVNQPQHF. The CDR3 nucleotides read TGTGCCAGCAGCTCGACAGGGAATGTCAATCAGCCCCAGCATTTT.

This clone was seen a single time. The gene calls are TRBV19 and TRBJ1-1, with D tentatively TRBD1 (6 bases). V shed 2 bases and J shed 0 bases, with 22 bases lying between them. Germline V gene data show CDR1 as LNHDA and CDR2 as SQIVND (reference sequence). CDR3 size: 19 residues. CDR3 sequence reads: CASSILIRGYQGMNTEAFF. The CDR3 DNA sequence: TGTGCCAGTAGTATATTGATCAGGGGTTACCAGGGTATGAACACTGAAGCTTTCTTT. The full variable domain, with the rest looked up from reference TRBV19 and TRBJ1-1, is DGGITQSPKYLFRKEGQNVTLSCEQNLNHDAMYWYRQDPGQGLRLIYYSQIVNDFQKGDIAEGYSVSREKKESFPLTVTSAQKNPTAFYLCASSILIRGYQGMNTEAFFGQGTRLTVV.

Only a few counts were recorded for this clone. The chain joins TRBV15 to TRBJ1-1; D call uncertain. This CDR3 has 13 residues. Looked up from germline, CDR1 is LNHNV and CDR2 is YYDKDF (reference sequence). V gave up 0 bases and J gave up 8 bases, with 10 bases separating them. CDR3 sequence reads: CATSRDPPEEAFF. In DNA form, the CDR3 reads TGTGCCACCAGCAGAGATCCCCCTGAGGAAGCTTTCTTT.

CDR3 nucleotides: TGTGCCAGCTCACCAGGGATCGCTACAGGGGGCGGTGGCTACACCTTC. Its protein product is CASSPGIATGGGGYTF. The V gene is TRBV18, the J gene TRBJ1-2; TRBD1 matches at 9 bases. Losses at the gene ends were 2 bases for V and 7 bases for J; bases not matched to a gene: 11. Germline V CDR1 and CDR2: KGHSH, LQKENI. The CDR3 has 16 residues.

This clone was detected only once. J is TRBJ1-5 and V is TRBV19, with D unclear. The CDR3 length is 15 residues. Deletions cut 2 bases from V and 1 base from J, with 9 bases between. Germline CDR1 and CDR2: LNHDA and SQIVND (reference sequence). This chain's CDR3 is CASSISTTSNQPQHF. The CDR3 region has the DNA TGTGCCAGTAGTATATCAACTACCAGCAATCAGCCCCAGCATTTT.

This chain connects TRBV18 to TRBJ2-1, with 9 bases fitting TRBD2. The CDR3 is 15 amino acids. J lost 10 bases, V lost 6 bases, and 13 bases had no gene match. The germline V gene encodes CDR1 KGHSH and CDR2 LQKENI. The CDR3 sequence: CASSRIAGETGEQFF. Written as DNA, the CDR3 is TGTGCCAGCTCCCGAATAGCGGGAGAAACAGGAGAGCAGTTCTTC.

A note on this clone: The same CDR3 can be traced to other DNA sequences in this sample. This CDR3 is CSVGDTEAFF. CDR3 sequence (DNA): TGCAGCGTTGGCGACACTGAAGCTTTCTTT. The chain couples TRBV29-1 to TRBJ1-1; D is unclear. The CDR3 is 10 amino acids. The V gene lost 4 bases and the J gene lost 3 bases, with 3 bases spanning the gap. Germline loops: CDR1 SQVTM, CDR2 ANQGSEA.